Included here is one TCR beta chain sequence, with context. Under the authors' procedure: Reference gene primer amplification in the assay estimated nucleated cell counts. Only in-frame clones appear in the TCRdb table, and some are missing; sequencing was by immunoSEQ multiplex PCR. V and J calls and clone size are given by that table; D and trimming were obtained from the DNA. The sample yields roughly 480,000 clones, approximately 89% seen once. Seattle cases were enrolled at active infection and followed longitudinally. The V end lost 6 bases, the J end lost 4 bases, and 10 bases lay between the germline ends. The CDR3 length is 13 residues. Germline assignment: CDR1 LNHDA and CDR2 SQIVND (reference sequence). The record originates from a study of blood T cell repertoires in COVID-19. Study information: Both acute and convalescent COVID-19 samples were obtained from the United States, Italy and Spain. From T cells, B-cell-depleted T cells, or PBMCs came the material, which was cDNA or gDNA.

Source material: peripheral blood. The TCR was taken from a man in his late teens or twenties with COVID-19, enrolled during active disease. The J gene is TRBJ1-5, the V gene TRBV19; TRBD1 might be the D (6 bases). The CDR3 sequence is CASSLQGNQPQHF. DNA for the CDR3: TGTGCCAGTAGCCTACAGGGAAATCAGCCCCAGCATTTT.